This entry concerns a single TCR beta chain. The antigen is unknown. The V and J ends lost 0 bases and 5 bases respectively, with 7 bases between them. Germline CDR1 and CDR2: MNHEY and SVGAGI. CDR3 length: 13 amino acids. The sample belongs to a study of shared clonotypes between healthy human individuals. The protocol was immunoSEQ multiplex PCR, while the TCRdb copy is restricted to in-frame clones and leaves out a portion. The data contain 1.4 million or so clones, approximately 98.5% of them seen just once; the ten biggest clones take up about 0.4%. Study-level results: Inspection by rarefaction showed sorted-subset sequencing to be incomplete despite large depth. Larger richness was generally estimated for naive than memory subsets.

The V and J genes are TRBV6-5 and TRBJ1-2; D is undetermined. The TCR sequence derives from a man younger than 45 in good health. Sequencing input: naive CD4+ T cells sorted from blood. Sample subset: CD45RA+ positively selected. The CDR3 here is CASSYSTQYGYTF. The CDR3 region has the DNA TGTGCCAGCAGTTACTCGACCCAGTATGGCTACACCTTC.